The next 32 T cell receptor beta chains were all read from a single sample in a study of metastatic and nonmetastatic thyroid tumors. MiXCR re-clonotyped the PCR reads for TCRdb. The sample includes about 22,000 clones, roughly 23% of them seen just once. Every patient was untreated before thyroid surgery. Sequenced: blood. All receptors derive from a male donor with papillary thyroid cancer or a benign thyroid nodule (not recorded which). Some clones in this sample may be carry-over from other donors' samples.

This clone was counted a few times. This chain joins TRBV28 and TRBJ2-1; TRBD2 matches 10 bases. There are 17 residues in the CDR3. The V segment lost 2 bases and the J segment 6 bases; nucleotides outside the gene matches: 10. Germline V CDR1 and CDR2: MDHEN, SYDVKM. CDR3 protein: CASSLSPLLAGVNEQFF. The CDR3 nucleotides are TGTGCCAGCAGTTTAAGCCCCCTTCTAGCGGGGGTCAATGAGCAGTTCTTC.

This clone showed up just once. The J gene is TRBJ2-7, the V gene TRBV6-1, with D perhaps TRBD2 (7 bases). The CDR3 has 15 residues. The V and J ends lost 4 bases and 3 bases respectively, with 16 bases between them. Germline values: CDR1 MNHNS, CDR2 SASEGT. CDR3 protein: CASSVGGQVYYEQYF. The CDR3 DNA sequence: TGTGCCAGCAGTGTCGGGGGGCAGGTCTACTACGAGCAGTACTTC.

There are many counts of this clone. The chain is built from TRBV20-1 and TRBJ1-1; no definite D call. Germline CDR1 reads DFQATT; CDR2 reads SNEGSKA (reference sequence). The CDR3 spans 13 residues. V dropped 7 bases and J dropped 0 bases, with 12 bases sitting between them. For the CDR3, the DNA is TGCAGTGGAGTGGCGAGGTTGAACACTGAAGCTTTCTTT. Encoded protein: CSGVARLNTEAFF.

This clone was observed at least ten times. The V call is TRBV5-1, the J call TRBJ2-1; a weak D match, TRBD2 (5 bases). This CDR3 is 15 amino acids long. CDR1 SGHRS and CDR2 YFSETQ come from the germline V gene. V was shortened by 0 bases and J by 7 bases, with 14 bases between the two germline ends. The DNA of the CDR3 is TGCGCCAGCAGCTTGGGGCCAGCCGGGGATAATGAGCAGTTCTTC. Its protein product is CASSLGPAGDNEQFF. The whole variable domain, filled in from reference TRBV5-1 and TRBJ2-1, reads KAGVTQTPRYLIKTRGQQVTLSCSPISGHRSVSWYQQTPGQGLQFLFEYFSETQRNKGNFPGRFSGRQFSNSRSEMNVSTLELGDSALYLCASSLGPAGDNEQFFGPGTRLTVL.

The gene calls are TRBV2 and TRBJ2-2; D may be TRBD2 (5 bases). The CDR3 extends over 15 amino acids. The V end was cut by 2 bases, the J end by 6 bases, with 13 bases between. Germline CDR1 and CDR2: SNHLY and FYNNEI. The CDR3, as DNA: TGTGCCAGCAGTGAAACTAGAAGTTTGGCCGGGGAGCTGTTTTTT. This sequence encodes CASSETRSLAGELFF.

This clone was detected only a few times. J is TRBJ2-5 and V is TRBV6-2 or TRBV6-3; 7 bases map to TRBD2. The J segment lost 5 bases and the V segment lost 2 bases, leaving 11 bases of the junction unmatched. This CDR3 is 16 amino acids long. In germline, CDR1 is MNHEY, CDR2 SVGEGT. Here the CDR3 DNA reads TGTGCCAGCAGTTACGGTTTCGCTAGCGGACGGGAGACCCAGTACTTC. The encoded protein is CASSYGFASGRETQYF.

At least ten counts were recorded for this clone. V is TRBV30 and J is TRBJ1-6; no reliable D call. The CDR3 is 13 residues long. Trimming shortened V by 4 bases and J by 6 bases, and 10 bases separated the two germline ends. Germline loops: CDR1 GTSNPN, CDR2 SVGIG (reference sequence). CDR3 bases: TGTGCCTGGACAGGACCCCTTAATTCACCCCTCCACTTT. It yields the protein CAWTGPLNSPLHF. Drawing the rest from reference TRBV30 and TRBJ1-6, the complete variable domain is SQTIHQWPATLVQPVGSPLSLECTVEGTSNPNLYWYRQAAGRGLQLLFYSVGIGQISSEVPQNLSASRPQDRQFILSSKKLLLSDSGFYLCAWTGPLNSPLHFGNGTRLTVT.

The chain combines TRBV7-2 with TRBJ2-7, with 7 bases identical to TRBD1. The CDR3 consists of 18 residues. Germline V gives CDR1 SGHTA, CDR2 FQGNSA. Losses at the gene ends were 6 bases for V and 1 base for J; bases not matched to a gene: 18. The CDR3 region is CASSPTTGAGSRSYEQYF. CDR3 nucleotide sequence: TGTGCCAGCAGTCCTACTACAGGGGCAGGTTCTAGATCCTACGAGCAGTACTTC.

Here the CDR3 reads CASSERGIRNEKLFF. CDR3 nucleotides: TGTGCCAGCAGTGAACGGGGGATCCGGAATGAAAAACTGTTTTTT. J is TRBJ1-4 and V is TRBV2; TRBD1 might be the D (5 bases). Germline-derived CDR1 and CDR2 are SNHLY and FYNNEI. This CDR3 is built from 15 residues. The germline V and J ends were trimmed by 2 bases and 5 bases, with 12 bases remaining between them.

The gene calls are TRBV5-6 and TRBJ2-7; no clear D. The V end was cut by 1 base, the J end by 3 bases, with 8 bases between. CDR3 size: 13 residues. The germline gives CDR1 SGHDT, CDR2 YYEEEE. The CDR3, as DNA: TGTGCCAGCAGCTTGTGGGTGTACTACGAGCAGTACTTC. This codes for CASSLWVYYEQYF.

This clone has only a few counts. One base away lies a much larger clone, so this may be a sequencing read error. The chain is built from TRBV6-5 and TRBJ1-4; a possible D gene is TRBD1 (6 bases). Germline values: CDR1 MNHEY, CDR2 SVGAGI. The CDR3 consists of 13 residues. CDR3 amino acids: CACNRVPNEKLFF. CDR3 nucleotide sequence: TGTGCCTGCAACAGGGTGCCTAATGAGAAACTGTTTTTT.

The table lists this clone with many counts. V gene TRBV12-3 or TRBV12-4 combines with J gene TRBJ2-1, with 12 bases fitting TRBD2. The V segment lost 1 base and the J segment 7 bases; nucleotides outside the gene matches: 2. The CDR3 extends over 15 amino acids. CDR3 loop: CASSLGTSGMNEQFF. Written as DNA, the CDR3 is TGTGCCAGCAGTTTAGGGACTAGCGGGATGAATGAGCAGTTCTTC.

This clone was observed many times. This chain uses TRBV27 with TRBJ1-6, with D possibly TRBD1 on 5 matching bases. Germline V gene data show CDR1 as MNHEY and CDR2 as SMNVEV (reference sequence). CDR3 size: 17 residues. Trimming pared 2 bases from V and 2 bases from J, leaving 13 bases between. The DNA for the CDR3 is TGTGCCAGCAGTTTAACCGTCGGGGCAGCCTATAATTCACCCCTCCACTTT. Protein product: CASSLTVGAAYNSPLHF.

The V and J genes are TRBV7-6 and TRBJ1-1, with unresolved D. CDR3 size: 13 residues. V lost 9 bases and J lost 0, with 11 bases in between. Germline lookup yields CDR1 SGHVS and CDR2 FNYEAQ. The CDR3 is CASSAGLNTEAFF. Here the CDR3 DNA reads TGTGCCAGTAGTGCCGGATTGAACACTGAAGCTTTCTTT.

The table lists this clone with many counts. This sequence joins TRBV9 and TRBJ1-2; 7 bases line up with TRBD1. From germline, CDR1 is SGDLS and CDR2 YYNGEE. The V and J ends lost 0 bases and 4 bases, in that order; junction bases with no gene match: 6. The CDR3 is 15 residues long. The DNA for the CDR3 is TGTGCCAGCAGCGTAGGACAGGGATTGGGCTATGGCTACACCTTC. Translated: CASSVGQGLGYGYTF.

This clone was counted many times. This chain links TRBV28 with TRBJ1-2; 7 nucleotides match TRBD1. The CDR3 is made up of 15 amino acids. Germline V lookup: CDR1 MDHEN, CDR2 SYDVKM. V lost 6 bases to trimming and J lost 4 bases; unmatched junction nucleotides: 11. CDR3 region: CASREEGARLYGYTF. The CDR3 coding sequence is TGTGCCAGCAGGGAGGAGGGGGCGCGCCTCTATGGCTACACCTTC.

This clone occurred many times. The rearrangement links TRBV5-1 to TRBJ2-7; D is unresolved. This CDR3 is 14 amino acids long. V was cut by 0 bases and J by 2 bases, with 9 bases left in between. Germline CDR1 and CDR2: SGHRS and YFSETQ. The CDR3 is CASSLVVLPYEQYF. The CDR3, as DNA: TGCGCCAGCAGCTTGGTGGTCCTCCCCTACGAGCAGTACTTC. Full variable domain (outside the CDR3, taken from reference TRBV5-1 and TRBJ2-7): KAGVTQTPRYLIKTRGQQVTLSCSPISGHRSVSWYQQTPGQGLQFLFEYFSETQRNKGNFPGRFSGRQFSNSRSEMNVSTLELGDSALYLCASSLVVLPYEQYFGPGTRLTVT.

This clone was seen more than once but under ten times. A read error is possible here, since a much larger clone lies one base away. V and J are TRBV10-2 and TRBJ2-5; D not certain. V was cut by 11 bases and J by 5 bases, with 15 bases left in between. Germline assignment: CDR1 WSHSY and CDR2 SAAADI. CDR3 size: 12 residues. CDR3 protein: CAGGLGRETQYF. The CDR3 coding sequence is TGCGCCGGCGGTTTGGGTCGGGAGACCCAGTACTTC.

This clone was counted a few times. V gene TRBV12-5 combines with J gene TRBJ2-5, with a weak D call TRBD2 (7 bases). This CDR3 spans 15 amino acids. Germline CDR1 and CDR2: LGHNT and FRNRAP. Trimming shortened V by 4 bases and J by 2 bases, and 14 bases separated the two germline ends. The CDR3 nucleotides read TGTGCTAGTGGTTGGGGCGGGGGCGAGCAAGAGACCCAGTACTTC. It specifies CASGWGGGEQETQYF. The full variable domain, its missing parts supplied by reference TRBV12-5 and TRBJ2-5, is DARVTQTPRHKVTEMGQEVTMRCQPILGHNTVFWYRQTMMQGLELLAYFRNRAPLDDSGMPKDRFSAEMPDATLATLKIQPSEPRDSAVYFCASGWGGGEQETQYFGPGTRLLVL.

This clone was observed a handful of times. The rearrangement joins TRBV19 to TRBJ1-5; 9 positions agree with TRBD1. V was clipped by 5 bases and J by 7 bases; unmatched bases: 6. The germline V gene has CDR1 LNHDA and CDR2 SQIVND (reference sequence). This CDR3 spans 14 amino acids. The CDR3 loop reads CASSGDRVRQPQHF. The DNA of the CDR3 is TGTGCCAGTAGTGGGGACAGGGTCAGGCAGCCCCAGCATTTT.

This clone was seen once. The chain has TRBV7-2 and TRBJ1-3; D is unclear. V lost 1 base and J lost 8, with 12 bases in between. Per germline, CDR1 SGHTA and CDR2 FQGNSA. The CDR3 spans 14 residues. The DNA of the CDR3 is TGTGCCAGCAGCTTAGTGGGAGGGAGCGACACCATATATTTT. This encodes CASSLVGGSDTIYF.

About this clone: This may be a read error: a much more frequent sequence differs by one nucleotide. The rearrangement uses TRBV18 and TRBJ1-1; D perhaps matches TRBD1 (6 bases). Trimming shortened V by 8 bases and J by 0 bases, and 13 bases separated the two germline ends. Germline V gene lookup returns CDR1 KGHSH and CDR2 LQKENI. The CDR3 covers 14 residues. Written as DNA, the CDR3 is TGTGCCAGCGCCACGACAGGACTGAACACTGAAGCTTTCTTT. Its translation: CASATTGLNTEAFF.

This clone was counted at least ten times. The rearrangement links TRBV20-1 to TRBJ2-5; 8 nucleotides agree with TRBD2. J was trimmed by 3 bases and V by 0 bases; bases with no gene match: 3. From germline, CDR1 is DFQATT and CDR2 SNEGSKA (reference sequence). This CDR3 spans 14 amino acids. The DNA for the CDR3 is TGCAGTGCTAGAGAAACTAGCGGAAAAGAGACCCAGTACTTC. Translating gives CSARETSGKETQYF.

This clone was observed at least ten times. The chain recombines TRBV20-1 with TRBJ2-1; D might be TRBD1 (5 bases). V dropped 0 bases and J dropped 5 bases, with 17 bases sitting between them. Germline V gives CDR1 DFQATT, CDR2 SNEGSKA (reference sequence). The CDR3 has 16 residues. CDR3 in amino acids: CSARDGRRGWNNEQFF. CDR3 coding DNA: TGCAGTGCTAGAGATGGGCGAAGGGGTTGGAACAATGAGCAGTTCTTC.

This clone was observed a few times. This sequence may be a read error, since a much larger clone differs from it by one base. This chain joins TRBV20-1 and TRBJ1-1; tentatively, D is TRBD1 (5 bases). The V gene lost 8 bases and the J gene lost 3 bases, with 13 bases spanning the gap. The CDR3 covers 12 residues. In germline, CDR1 is DFQATT, CDR2 SNEGSKA (reference sequence). CDR3 loop: CSSRMGDTEAFF. Written as DNA, the CDR3 is TGCAGTTCTCGGATGGGGGACACTGAAGCTTTCTTT.

The rearrangement links TRBV28 to TRBJ2-7, with 7 bases aligning to TRBD2. V shed 7 bases and J 4 bases; nucleotides not matched to a gene: 4. CDR3 length: 12 amino acids. Germline CDR1 MDHEN, CDR2 SYDVKM. For the CDR3, the DNA is TGTGCCAGCACCACCGGGGGGTACGAGCAGTACTTC. Its protein product is CASTTGGYEQYF.

This clone showed up just a few times. This chain connects TRBV15 to TRBJ2-1; 11 bases are shared with TRBD2. The CDR3 contains 17 residues. Germline V gives CDR1 LNHNV, CDR2 YYDKDF (reference sequence). The junction had 12 bases not matched to a gene; V was cut back by 4 bases and J by 7 bases. DNA for the CDR3: TGTGCCACCAGCACGGGATCCGGGACTAGCGGACTAAATGAGCAGTTCTTC. This encodes CATSTGSGTSGLNEQFF.

In its sample, this clone was seen once. V is TRBV5-1 and J is TRBJ2-7, with 10 bases aligning to TRBD1. Losses at the gene ends were 4 bases for V and 4 bases for J; bases not matched to a gene: 5. Germline V gene data show CDR1 as SGHRS and CDR2 as YFSETQ. The CDR3 totals 14 residues. Here the CDR3 DNA reads TGCGCCAGCAGCCTGACAGGGGGCGAGTACGAGCAGTACTTC. Translation: CASSLTGGEYEQYF.

This clone showed up many times. The genes are TRBV28 and TRBJ2-6, with D unclear. The CDR3 has 14 amino acids. V was cut by 2 bases and J by 1 base, with 3 bases left in between. Germline values: CDR1 MDHEN, CDR2 SYDVKM. The CDR3 nucleotides are TGTGCCAGCAGTTTACAGTCTGGGGCCAACGTCCTGACTTTC. It specifies CASSLQSGANVLTF.

This clone was counted between two and nine times. V gene TRBV28 combines with J gene TRBJ1-2; D possibly corresponds to TRBD1 (6 bases). Deletions cut 6 bases from V and 4 bases from J, with 18 bases between. This CDR3 comprises 15 residues. CDR1 MDHEN and CDR2 SYDVKM come from the germline V gene. The CDR3 loop reads CASSSGDNNLYGYTF. CDR3 in DNA: TGTGCCAGCAGCTCAGGGGACAATAACCTCTATGGCTACACCTTC.

A few counts support this clone. This chain links TRBV28 with TRBJ2-3; 10 bases fit TRBD2. The junction had 7 bases not matched to a gene; V was cut back by 7 bases and J by 3 bases. CDR1 is MDHEN and CDR2 is SYDVKM in the germline V gene. CDR3 length: 15 amino acids. For the CDR3, the DNA is TGTGCCAGCACCCTTACTAGCGGGGAAACAGATACGCAGTATTTT. Protein sequence: CASTLTSGETDTQYF.

This chain links TRBV6-4 with TRBJ2-1, with D unresolved. Germline-derived CDR1 and CDR2 are MRHNA and SNTAGT. CDR3 length: 14 amino acids. V lost 2 bases and J lost 8, with 13 bases in between. CDR3 coding DNA: TGTGCCAGCAGTGACCCAGCAGGTGGTGATGAGCAGTTCTTC. Protein sequence: CASSDPAGGDEQFF.